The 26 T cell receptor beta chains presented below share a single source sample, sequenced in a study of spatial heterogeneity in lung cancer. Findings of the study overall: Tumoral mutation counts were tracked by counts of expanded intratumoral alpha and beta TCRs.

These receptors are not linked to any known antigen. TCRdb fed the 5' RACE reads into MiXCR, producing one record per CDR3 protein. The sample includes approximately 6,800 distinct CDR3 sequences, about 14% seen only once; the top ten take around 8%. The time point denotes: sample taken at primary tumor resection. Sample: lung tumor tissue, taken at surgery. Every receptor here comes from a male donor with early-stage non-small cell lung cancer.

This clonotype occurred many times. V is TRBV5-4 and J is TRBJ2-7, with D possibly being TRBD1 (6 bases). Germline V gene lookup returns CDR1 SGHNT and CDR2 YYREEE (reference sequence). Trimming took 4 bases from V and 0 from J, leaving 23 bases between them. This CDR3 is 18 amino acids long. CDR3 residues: CASSMGPVGTSNSYEQYF. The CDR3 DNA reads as TGTGCCAGCAGCATGGGTCCAGTTGGGACATCAAACTCCTACGAGCAGTACTTC. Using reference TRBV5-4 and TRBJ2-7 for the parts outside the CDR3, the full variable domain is ETGVTQSPTHLIKTRGQQVTLRCSSQSGHNTVSWYQQALGQGPQFIFQYYREEENGRGNFPPRFSGLQFPNYSSELNVNALELDDSALYLCASSMGPVGTSNSYEQYFGPGTRLTVT.

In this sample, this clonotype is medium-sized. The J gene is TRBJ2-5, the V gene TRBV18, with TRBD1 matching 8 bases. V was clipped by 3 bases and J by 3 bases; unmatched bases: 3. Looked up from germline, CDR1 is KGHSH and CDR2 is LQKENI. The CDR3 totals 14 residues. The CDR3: CASSPTDREETQYF. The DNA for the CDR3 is TGTGCCAGCTCACCTACGGACAGGGAAGAGACCCAGTACTTC.

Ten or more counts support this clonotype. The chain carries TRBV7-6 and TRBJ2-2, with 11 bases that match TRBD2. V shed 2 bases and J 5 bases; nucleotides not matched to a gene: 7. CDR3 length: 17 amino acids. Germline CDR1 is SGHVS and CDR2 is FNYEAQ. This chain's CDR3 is CASSLTSGGRQTGELFF. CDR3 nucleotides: TGTGCCAGCAGCTTAACTAGCGGGGGCCGACAGACCGGGGAGCTGTTTTTT.

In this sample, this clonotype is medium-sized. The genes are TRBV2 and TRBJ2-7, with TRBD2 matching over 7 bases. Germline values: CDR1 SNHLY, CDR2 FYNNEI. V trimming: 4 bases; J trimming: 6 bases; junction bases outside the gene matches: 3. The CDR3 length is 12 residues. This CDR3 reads CASSVGGGEQYV. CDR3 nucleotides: TGTGCCAGCAGTGTTGGGGGGGGCGAGCAGTACGTC.

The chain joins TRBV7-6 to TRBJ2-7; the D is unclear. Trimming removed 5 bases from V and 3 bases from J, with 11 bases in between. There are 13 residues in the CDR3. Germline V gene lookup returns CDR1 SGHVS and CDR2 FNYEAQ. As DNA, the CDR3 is TGTGCCAGCAGCCCTGGGCCGAACTACGAGCAGTACTTC. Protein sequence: CASSPGPNYEQYF.

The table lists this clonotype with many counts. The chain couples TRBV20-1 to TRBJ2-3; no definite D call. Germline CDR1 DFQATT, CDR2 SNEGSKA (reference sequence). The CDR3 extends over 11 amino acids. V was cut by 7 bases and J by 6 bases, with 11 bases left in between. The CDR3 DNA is TGCAGTGGCAGATTTACGGATACGCAGTATTTT. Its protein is CSGRFTDTQYF.

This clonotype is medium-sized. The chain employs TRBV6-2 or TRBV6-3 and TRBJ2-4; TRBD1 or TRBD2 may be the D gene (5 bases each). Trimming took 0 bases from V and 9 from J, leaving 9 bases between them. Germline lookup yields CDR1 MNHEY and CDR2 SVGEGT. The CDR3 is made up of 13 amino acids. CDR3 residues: CASSYSGDRIQYF. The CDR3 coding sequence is TGTGCCAGCAGTTACTCCGGGGACCGCATTCAGTACTTC.

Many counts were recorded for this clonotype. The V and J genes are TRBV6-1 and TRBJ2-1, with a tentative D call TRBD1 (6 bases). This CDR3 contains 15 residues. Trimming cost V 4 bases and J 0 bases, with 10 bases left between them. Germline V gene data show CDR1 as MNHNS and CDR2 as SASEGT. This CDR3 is CASSARQDSYNEQFF. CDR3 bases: TGTGCCAGCAGTGCAAGACAGGACTCCTACAATGAGCAGTTCTTC.

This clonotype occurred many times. The CDR3 DNA sequence: TGTGCCAGCAGCCAGCCAGGGACCCAGCATTTT. Translation: CASSQPGTQHF. The V call is TRBV6-2 or TRBV6-3, the J call TRBJ1-5; weak D call: TRBD1 (5 bases). This CDR3 contains 11 residues. Trimming cost V 6 bases and J 11 bases, with 11 bases left between them. Germline-derived CDR1 and CDR2 are MNHEY and SVGEGT.

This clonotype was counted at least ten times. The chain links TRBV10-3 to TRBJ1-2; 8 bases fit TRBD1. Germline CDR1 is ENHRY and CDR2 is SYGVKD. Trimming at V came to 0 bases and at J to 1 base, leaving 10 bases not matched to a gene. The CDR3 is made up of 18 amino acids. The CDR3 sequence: CAISESAGQGSVNYGYTF. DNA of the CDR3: TGTGCCATCAGTGAGTCGGCAGGACAGGGAAGTGTTAACTATGGCTACACCTTC.

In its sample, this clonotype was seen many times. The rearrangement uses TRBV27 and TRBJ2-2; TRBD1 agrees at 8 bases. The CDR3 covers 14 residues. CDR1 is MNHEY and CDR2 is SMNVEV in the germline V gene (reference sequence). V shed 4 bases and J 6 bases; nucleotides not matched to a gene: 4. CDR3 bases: TGTGCCAGCAGTTGGGGACAGGTCCCCGGGGAGCTGTTTTTT. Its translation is CASSWGQVPGELFF.

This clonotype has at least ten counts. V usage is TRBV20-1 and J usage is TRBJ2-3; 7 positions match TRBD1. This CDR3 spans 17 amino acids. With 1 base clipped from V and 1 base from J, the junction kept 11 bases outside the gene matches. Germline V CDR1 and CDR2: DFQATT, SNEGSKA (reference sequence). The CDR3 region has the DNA TGCAGTGCTAGAGCCCCGGACAGGCAAAGGCGCACAGATACGCAGTATTTT. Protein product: CSARAPDRQRRTDTQYF.

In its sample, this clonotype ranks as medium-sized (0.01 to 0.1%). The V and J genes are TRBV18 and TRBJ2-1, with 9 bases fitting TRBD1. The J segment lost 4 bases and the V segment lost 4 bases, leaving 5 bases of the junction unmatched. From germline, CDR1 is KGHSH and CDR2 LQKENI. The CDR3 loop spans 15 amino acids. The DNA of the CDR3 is TGTGCCAGCTCACTGGGACAGGGTCGGTACAATGAGCAGTTCTTC. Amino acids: CASSLGQGRYNEQFF.

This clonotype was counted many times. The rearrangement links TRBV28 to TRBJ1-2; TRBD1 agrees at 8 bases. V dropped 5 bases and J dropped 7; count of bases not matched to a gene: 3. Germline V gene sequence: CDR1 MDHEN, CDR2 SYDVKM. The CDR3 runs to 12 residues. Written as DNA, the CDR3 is TGTGCCAGCAGTAGTCAGGGGGCTGGCTACACCTTC. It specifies CASSSQGAGYTF.

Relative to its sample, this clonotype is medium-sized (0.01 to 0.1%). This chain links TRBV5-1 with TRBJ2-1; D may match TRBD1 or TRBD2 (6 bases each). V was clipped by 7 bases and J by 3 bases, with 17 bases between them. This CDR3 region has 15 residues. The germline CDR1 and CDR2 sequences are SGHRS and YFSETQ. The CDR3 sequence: CASGGLARIYNEQFF. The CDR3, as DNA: TGCGCCAGCGGGGGGCTAGCGCGGATCTACAATGAGCAGTTCTTC.

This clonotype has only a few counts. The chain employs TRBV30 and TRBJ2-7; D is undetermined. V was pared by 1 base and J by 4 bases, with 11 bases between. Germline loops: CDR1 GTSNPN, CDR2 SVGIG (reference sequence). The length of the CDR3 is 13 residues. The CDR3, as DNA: TGTGCCTGGAGTGGTGGGTTAGTGTACGAGCAGTACTTC. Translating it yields CAWSGGLVYEQYF.

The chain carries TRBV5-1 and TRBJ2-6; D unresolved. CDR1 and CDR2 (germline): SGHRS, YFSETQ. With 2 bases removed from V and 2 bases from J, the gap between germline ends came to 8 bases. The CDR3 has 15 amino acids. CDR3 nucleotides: TGCGCCAGCAGCTTACAGCTCCCTGGGGCCAACGTCCTGACTTTC. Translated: CASSLQLPGANVLTF.

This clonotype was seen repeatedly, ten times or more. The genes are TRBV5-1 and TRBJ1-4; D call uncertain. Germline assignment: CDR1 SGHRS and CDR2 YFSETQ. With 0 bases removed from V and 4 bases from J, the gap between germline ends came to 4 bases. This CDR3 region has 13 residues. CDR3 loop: CASSLAVNEKLFF. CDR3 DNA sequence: TGCGCCAGCAGCTTGGCGGTTAATGAAAAACTGTTTTTT.

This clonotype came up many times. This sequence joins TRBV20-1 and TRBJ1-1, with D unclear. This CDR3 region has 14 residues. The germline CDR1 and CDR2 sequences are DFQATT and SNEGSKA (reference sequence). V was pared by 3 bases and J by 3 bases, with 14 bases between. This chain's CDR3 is CSASPGVGDTEAFF. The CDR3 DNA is TGCAGTGCTAGCCCGGGAGTAGGTGACACTGAAGCTTTCTTT.

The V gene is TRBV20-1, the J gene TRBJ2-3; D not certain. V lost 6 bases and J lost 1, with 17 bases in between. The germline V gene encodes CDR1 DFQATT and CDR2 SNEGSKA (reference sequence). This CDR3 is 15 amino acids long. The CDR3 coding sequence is TGCAGTGCCAAGCCTAGGCGGCGAGGCACAGATACGCAGTATTTT. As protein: CSAKPRRRGTDTQYF.

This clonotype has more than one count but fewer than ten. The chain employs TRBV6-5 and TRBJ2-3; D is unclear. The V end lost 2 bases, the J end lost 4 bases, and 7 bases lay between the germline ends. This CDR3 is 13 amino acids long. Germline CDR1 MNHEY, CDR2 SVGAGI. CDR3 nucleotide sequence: TGTGCCAGCAGTTACGGTTCTCCAGATACGCAGTATTTT. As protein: CASSYGSPDTQYF.

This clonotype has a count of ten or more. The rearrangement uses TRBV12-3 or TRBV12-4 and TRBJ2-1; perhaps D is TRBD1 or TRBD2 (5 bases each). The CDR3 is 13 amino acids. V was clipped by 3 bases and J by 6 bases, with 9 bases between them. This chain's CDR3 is CASSFMGPNEQFF. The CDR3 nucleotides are TGTGCCAGCAGTTTCATGGGACCCAATGAGCAGTTCTTC.

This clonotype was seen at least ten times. The CDR3 protein is CIAGGDLSYGYTF. The CDR3 nucleotides are TGCATTGCAGGGGGCGATTTATCCTATGGCTACACCTTC. This rearrangement joins TRBV29-1 to TRBJ1-2; 8 bases align to TRBD1. CDR1 and CDR2 (germline): SQVTM, ANQGSEA. The CDR3 consists of 13 residues.

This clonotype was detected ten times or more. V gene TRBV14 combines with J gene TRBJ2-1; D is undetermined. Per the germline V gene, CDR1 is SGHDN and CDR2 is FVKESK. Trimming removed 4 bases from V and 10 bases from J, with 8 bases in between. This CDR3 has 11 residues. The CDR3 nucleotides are TGTGCCAGCAGCCTGTCGAGGGAGCAGTTCTTC. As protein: CASSLSREQFF.

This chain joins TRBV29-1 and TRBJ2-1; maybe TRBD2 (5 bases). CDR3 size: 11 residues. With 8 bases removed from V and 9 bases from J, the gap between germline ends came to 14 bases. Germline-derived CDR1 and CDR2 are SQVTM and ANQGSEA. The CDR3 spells CSPTLGSEQFF. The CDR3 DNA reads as TGCAGCCCTACCCTGGGGAGTGAGCAGTTCTTC.

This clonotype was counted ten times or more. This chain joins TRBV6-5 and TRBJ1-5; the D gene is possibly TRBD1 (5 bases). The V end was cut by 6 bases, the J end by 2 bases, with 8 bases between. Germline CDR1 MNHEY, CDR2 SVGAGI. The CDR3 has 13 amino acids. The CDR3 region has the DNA TGTGCCAGCAGGGGCAGGGGCAATCAGCCCCAGCATTTT. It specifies CASRGRGNQPQHF.